The rows below give T cell receptor beta chains drawn from one sample of a study of blood T cell repertoires in COVID-19. Method: immunoSEQ multiplex PCR; TCRdb's copy keeps in-frame clones and lacks some. The data contain 150,000 to 200,000 clones, 75% to 90% of them seen just once; the ten biggest clones take up approximately 3.3%. The source material was peripheral blood. These receptors were obtained from a human donor with acute or convalescent COVID-19. The donor label of this sample is uncertain. The CDR3 runs from the conserved cysteine through the conserved F or W.

V gene,J gene,CDR3 protein
TRBV7-9,TRBJ2-1,CASSLDGKDRRQFF
TRBV2,TRBJ1-2,CASGATGDYGYTF
TRBV19,TRBJ1-2,CASRVFRDRVSGYTF
TRBV2,TRBJ1-6,CASSVAQGNSPLHF
TRBV6-5,TRBJ1-2,CASSYYRGGGYTF
TRBV7-3,TRBJ2-2,CASSGYRGAVF
TRBV7-9,TRBJ1-5,CASSLGGRWGVGNQPQHF
TRBV19,TRBJ2-7,CASSGWGQGSSYEQYF
TRBV5-1,TRBJ1-4,CASSLRGTNEKLFF
TRBV6-4,TRBJ1-6,CASSGTGGDSPLHF
TRBV7-9,TRBJ1-5,CASSLAQGTGASPQHF
TRBV7-6,TRBJ2-7,CASSLQGKSYEQYF
TRBV19,TRBJ1-6,CASSKTSQGNSYNSPLHF
TRBV7-9,TRBJ1-1,CASSLAAGRGLTEAFF
TRBV7-3,TRBJ1-1,CASSVQGAGTEAFF
TRBV2,TRBJ1-5,CASRATGSGNQPQHF